The source of this T cell receptor beta chain is a study of cytomegalovirus exposure and HLA in healthy donors. The CDR3 is 19 residues long. V trimming: 1 base; J trimming: 1 base; junction bases outside the gene matches: 15. Per the germline V gene, CDR1 is SGHTA and CDR2 is FQGNSA. As to this clone: Its cognate antigen is unknown.

This PCR relied on a set of 60 Vbeta primers and 13 Jbeta primers. Assay used: immunoSEQ multiplex PCR; TCRdb lists only in-frame clones, some missing. The table has roughly 190,000 clones, roughly 90% seen once. Study-wide results and caveats: It emerged from a later analysis that several of the most significant clusters appeared to be linked to common viral pathogens. At a 0.05 false discovery rate, a later analysis found some 18,000 TCR beta sequences to be associated with HLA alleles.

Sequencing was done on a sample of PBMCs. V gene TRBV7-2 combines with J gene TRBJ2-7; 8 bases map to TRBD2. This TCR was sampled from a boy aged 2 to 9 in good health and CMV-seronegative. CDR3 region: CASSLGGRFPGLPSYEQYF. The CDR3 coding sequence is TGTGCCAGCAGCTTAGGCGGGAGGTTTCCGGGACTACCTTCCTACGAGCAGTACTTC.